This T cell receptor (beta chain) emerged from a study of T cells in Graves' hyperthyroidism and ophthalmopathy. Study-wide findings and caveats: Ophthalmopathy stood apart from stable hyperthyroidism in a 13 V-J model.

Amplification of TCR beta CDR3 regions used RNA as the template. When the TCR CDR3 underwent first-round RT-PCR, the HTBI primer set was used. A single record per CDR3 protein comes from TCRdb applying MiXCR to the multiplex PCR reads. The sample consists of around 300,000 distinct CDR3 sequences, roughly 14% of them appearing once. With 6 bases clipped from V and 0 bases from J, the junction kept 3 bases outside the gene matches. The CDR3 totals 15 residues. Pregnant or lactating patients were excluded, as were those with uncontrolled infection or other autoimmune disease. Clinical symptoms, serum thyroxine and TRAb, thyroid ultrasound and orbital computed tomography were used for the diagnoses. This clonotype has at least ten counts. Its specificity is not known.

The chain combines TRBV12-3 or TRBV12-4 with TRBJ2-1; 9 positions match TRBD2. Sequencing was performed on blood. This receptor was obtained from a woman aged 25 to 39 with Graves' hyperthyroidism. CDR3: CASRDSGSSYNEQFF. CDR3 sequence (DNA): TGTGCCAGCAGAGATAGCGGGAGCTCCTACAATGAGCAGTTCTTC.